One and the same sample provided the 26 T cell receptor beta chains below, sequenced in a study of radiation and T cells in renal cell carcinoma. Produced via immunoSEQ multiplex PCR; TCRdb's table is partial and in-frame only. Of some 70,000 clones listed, 82% are singletons. The sample's time point: blood 2 weeks post-SBRT. Documented treatment: 15 Gy SBRT to primary tumor, nephrectomy 4 weeks later. The material was blood, obtained from a patient whose treatment included radiotherapy and nephrectomy. The receptor set was obtained from a man in his sixties with renal cell carcinoma.

This clone was recorded once. The rearrangement joins TRBV25-1 to TRBJ2-7; 14 bases line up with TRBD2. Losses at the gene ends were 10 bases for V and 5 bases for J; bases not matched to a gene: 10. CDR1 is MGHDK and CDR2 is SYGVNS in the germline V gene. The CDR3 is 15 amino acids. In nucleotides, the CDR3 is TGTGCCACCCAGGGACTAGCGGGAGTCCTGAACGAGCAGTACTTC. Translated: CATQGLAGVLNEQYF.

Judged by abundance, this clone is medium-sized. The CDR3 nucleotides are TGTGCCAGCAGCTTGGTAGGGGACAGGGACCACGAGCAGTACTTC. It codes for CASSLVGDRDHEQYF. The gene calls are TRBV5-5 and TRBJ2-7; 9 nucleotides line up with TRBD1. The CDR3 is made up of 15 amino acids. With 0 bases clipped from V and 5 bases from J, the junction kept 6 bases outside the gene matches. Germline V CDR1 and CDR2: SGHKS, YYEKEE (reference sequence).

The genes are TRBV7-2 and TRBJ2-3, with 10 positions matching TRBD2. J lost 5 bases, V lost 5 bases, and 16 bases had no gene match. The CDR3 sequence is 18 residues long. Germline CDR1 is SGHTA and CDR2 is FQGNSA. CDR3 DNA: TGTGCCAGCAGCCCCGCCCCCTATAGCGGGAGGAGGAGAGATACGCAGTATTTT. Its translation is CASSPAPYSGRRRDTQYF.

The chain employs TRBV5-4 and TRBJ2-3; D not resolved. Germline CDR1 SGHNT, CDR2 YYREEE (reference sequence). The CDR3 extends over 12 amino acids. The V gene lost 0 bases and the J gene lost 2 bases, with 1 base spanning the gap. CDR3 nucleotides: TGTGCCAGCAGCTTGGTCACAGATACGCAGTATTTT. Its protein product is CASSLVTDTQYF. Together with reference TRBV5-4 and TRBJ2-3, the CDR3 gives the full variable domain: ETGVTQSPTHLIKTRGQQVTLRCSSQSGHNTVSWYQQALGQGPQFIFQYYREEENGRGNFPPRFSGLQFPNYSSELNVNALELDDSALYLCASSLVTDTQYFGPGTRLTVL.

This clone was seen many times. Other DNA sequences in the sample encode the same CDR3. This chain links TRBV18 with TRBJ2-7, with TRBD1 as a possible D gene (6 bases). The CDR3 sequence is 13 residues long. Trimming pared 2 bases from V and 2 bases from J, leaving 7 bases between. CDR1 is KGHSH, CDR2 LQKENI, per germline. DNA for the CDR3: TGTGCCAGCTCACCAGGACAGCCCTACGAGCAGTACTTC. This gives the protein CASSPGQPYEQYF.

This chain joins TRBV6-1 and TRBJ2-7, with unresolved D. Germline V gene sequence: CDR1 MNHNS, CDR2 SASEGT. The CDR3 is 11 residues long. The V and J ends lost 5 bases and 3 bases respectively, with 5 bases between them. CDR3 in DNA: TGTGCCAGCAGTTGGGGCTACGAGCAGTACTTC. Translated: CASSWGYEQYF.

J is TRBJ2-1 and V is TRBV7-8; TRBD2 aligns across 8 bases. V dropped 3 bases and J dropped 9; count of bases not matched to a gene: 10. Germline V gives CDR1 SGHVS, CDR2 FQNEAQ. The CDR3 is made up of 15 amino acids. Here the CDR3 reads CASSFGGAAGGEQFF. CDR3 sequence (DNA): TGTGCCAGCAGCTTCGGCGGGGCCGCGGGGGGTGAGCAGTTCTTC.

This chain links TRBV7-2 with TRBJ2-5, with 7 nucleotides matching TRBD1. Germline CDR1 is SGHTA and CDR2 is FQGNSA. J gave up 1 base and V 0 bases, and 2 bases lay outside the gene matches. The CDR3 is 15 residues long. DNA of the CDR3: TGTGCCAGCAGCTTAGCGGGGACAGCCCAAGAGACCCAGTACTTC. It codes for CASSLAGTAQETQYF.

The chain couples TRBV5-5 to TRBJ2-7; 10 bases fit TRBD2. V was pared by 3 bases and J by 5 bases, with 11 bases of the junction left unmatched. The CDR3 spans 16 residues. CDR1 and CDR2 from the germline V gene are SGHKS and YYEKEE (reference sequence). The CDR3 DNA reads as TGTGCCAGCAGCTCTCCTGGAGCGGGAGGGTGGGACGAGCAGTACTTC. This codes for CASSSPGAGGWDEQYF.

This clone was seen a single time. The chain has TRBV7-2 and TRBJ2-1; 11 bases are a match to TRBD2. Germline V gene sequence: CDR1 SGHTA, CDR2 FQGNSA. The V and J ends lost 5 bases and 0 bases, in that order; junction bases with no gene match: 6. The CDR3 extends over 17 amino acids. The CDR3 region is CASSETSGVLSYNEQFF. The CDR3 nucleotides read TGTGCCAGCAGCGAGACTAGCGGGGTTCTCTCCTACAATGAGCAGTTCTTC.

This chain uses TRBV7-2 with TRBJ2-3; the D is unclear. CDR1 and CDR2 from the germline V gene are SGHTA and FQGNSA. The CDR3 runs to 15 residues. V was cut by 1 base and J by 6 bases, with 14 bases left in between. As DNA, the CDR3 is TGTGCCAGCAGCTTAGTATCAGGTAGCCCGGATACGCAGTATTTT. Translation: CASSLVSGSPDTQYF.

This clone has only one observation. The V call is TRBV28, the J call TRBJ1-5; D gene ambiguous. V lost 2 bases, J lost 2 bases, and 4 bases lay in between. The CDR3 extends over 13 amino acids. Germline-derived CDR1 and CDR2 are MDHEN and SYDVKM. CDR3 coding DNA: TGTGCCAGCAGTTTAACCCGCAATCAGCCCCAGCATTTT. Its translation: CASSLTRNQPQHF.

The chain links TRBV14 to TRBJ2-3; D might be TRBD1 (7 bases). Germline V gene sequence: CDR1 SGHDN, CDR2 FVKESK. The CDR3 is made up of 13 amino acids. The germline V and J ends were trimmed by 4 bases and 9 bases, with 14 bases remaining between them. The CDR3 loop reads CASSLDRAGTQYF. The CDR3 DNA follows: TGTGCCAGCAGCCTTGACAGGGCGGGAACGCAGTATTTT.

This rearrangement joins TRBV6-1 to TRBJ2-7, with no clear D. CDR1 is MNHNS, CDR2 SASEGT, per germline. The V end was cut by 7 bases, the J end by 3 bases, with 19 bases between. This CDR3 spans 15 amino acids. The CDR3 DNA is TGTGCCAGCACCGGACCTTGGACCAAGGGCTACGAGCAGTACTTC. Translated, it gives CASTGPWTKGYEQYF.

As DNA, the CDR3 is TGTGCCAGCAGCGAGATGGACGGTACCGGGGAGCTGTTTTTT. Translating it yields CASSEMDGTGELFF. The chain carries TRBV7-9 and TRBJ2-2, with no clear D. The V gene's germline CDR1 is SEHNR and CDR2 FQNEAQ (reference sequence). The CDR3 is 14 residues long. Trimming took off 5 bases at V and 5 bases at J, with 12 bases between the two ends.

The V call is TRBV5-4, the J call TRBJ2-1, with D unresolved. Germline values: CDR1 SGHNT, CDR2 YYREEE (reference sequence). This CDR3 has 15 amino acids. Trimming cost V 4 bases and J 7 bases, with 18 bases left between them. As DNA, the CDR3 is TGTGCCAGCAGCGAGACCTACGGGTTCGGGAATGAGCAGTTCTTC. This codes for CASSETYGFGNEQFF. Complete variable domain (other parts from reference TRBV5-4 and TRBJ2-1): ETGVTQSPTHLIKTRGQQVTLRCSSQSGHNTVSWYQQALGQGPQFIFQYYREEENGRGNFPPRFSGLQFPNYSSELNVNALELDDSALYLCASSETYGFGNEQFFGPGTRLTVL.

This clone was observed a handful of times. The chain links TRBV11-2 to TRBJ2-2, with D perhaps assigned TRBD1 or TRBD2 (5 bases each). V was cut by 3 bases and J by 4 bases, with 12 bases left in between. Germline V lookup: CDR1 SGHAT, CDR2 FQNNGV. The CDR3 contains 15 residues. CDR3 in amino acids: CASSFGGSGTGELFF. The CDR3 DNA reads as TGTGCCAGCAGCTTTGGGGGTTCCGGCACCGGGGAGCTGTTTTTT. The whole variable domain, filled in from reference TRBV11-2 and TRBJ2-2, reads EAGVAQSPRYKIIEKRQSVAFWCNPISGHATLYWYQQILGQGPKLLIQFQNNGVVDDSQLPKDRFSAERLKGVDSTLKIQPAKLEDSAVYLCASSFGGSGTGELFFGEGSRLTVL.

This chain uses TRBV6-5 with TRBJ1-2, with 7 bases lining up with TRBD1. CDR3 length: 15 residues. Looked up from germline, CDR1 is MNHEY and CDR2 is SVGAGI. Trimming cost V 3 bases and J 2 bases; bases outside gene matches: 6. The CDR3 sequence: CASSYYSRGNYGYTF. CDR3 nucleotides: TGTGCCAGCAGTTATTATTCCAGGGGGAACTATGGCTACACCTTC.

The chain combines TRBV28 with TRBJ1-1, with D tentatively TRBD1 (6 bases). Germline CDR1 is MDHEN and CDR2 is SYDVKM. Trimming stripped 5 bases from V and 3 bases from J, with 13 bases between. This CDR3 is built from 14 residues. CDR3 residues: CASSLPRTDTEAFF. The CDR3 nucleotides read TGTGCCAGCAGTCTCCCCCGGACAGACACTGAAGCTTTCTTT.

This clone was observed a handful of times. The gene calls are TRBV19 and TRBJ1-5; 9 bases align to TRBD1. Germline values: CDR1 LNHDA, CDR2 SQIVND (reference sequence). The CDR3 covers 13 residues. CDR3 in DNA: TGTGCTGCTAGTGGGACAGGGCCCCAGCCCCAGCATTTT. Translating gives CAASGTGPQPQHF.

The chain links TRBV21-1 to TRBJ1-5; the DNA was not compared with TRBD1, the D call given in the table. TRBV21-1 is noted as a pseudogene. This CDR3 is 15 amino acids long. The CDR3 region is CASSTLTGKRQPQHF. The CDR3 DNA sequence: TGTGCCAGCAGCACACTAACAGGGAAGCGGCAGCCCCAGCATTTT.

The chain carries TRBV10-1 and TRBJ2-7; 11 nucleotides align to TRBD2. In germline, CDR1 is WNHNN, CDR2 SYGVQD (reference sequence). V was clipped by 5 bases and J by 4 bases; unmatched bases: 4. The CDR3 totals 14 residues. The CDR3 here is CASSRLAGGYEQYF. Written as DNA, the CDR3 is TGCGCCAGCAGTAGGCTAGCGGGAGGTTACGAGCAGTACTTC.

The J gene is TRBJ2-7, the V gene TRBV5-6; 10 bases match TRBD1. CDR3 size: 15 residues. With 4 bases clipped from V and 7 bases from J, the junction kept 11 bases outside the gene matches. Germline V gene sequence: CDR1 SGHDT, CDR2 YYEEEE. The CDR3 region has the DNA TGTGCCAGCAGCCTGGCCGGGACAGGGGTGGGGGAGCAGTACTTC. It specifies CASSLAGTGVGEQYF.

A few counts support this clone. This rearrangement joins TRBV6-1 to TRBJ1-1; unclear D gene. The CDR3 consists of 13 residues. V was clipped by 6 bases and J by 2 bases, with 10 bases between them. Germline V gives CDR1 MNHNS, CDR2 SASEGT. As DNA, the CDR3 is TGTGCCAGCAGCTGGGGAGGTAACACTGAAGCTTTCTTT. Translated: CASSWGGNTEAFF.

V and J are TRBV9 and TRBJ1-1; tentatively, D is TRBD1 (6 bases). The V end was cut by 4 bases, the J end by 0 bases, with 10 bases between. The CDR3 extends over 14 amino acids. The germline V gene encodes CDR1 SGDLS and CDR2 YYNGEE. Written as DNA, the CDR3 is TGTGCCAGCAGCTTACAGGGCCTGAACACTGAAGCTTTCTTT. It codes for CASSLQGLNTEAFF. Full variable domain (rest looked up from reference TRBV9 and TRBJ1-1): DSGVTQTPKHLITATGQRVTLRCSPRSGDLSVYWYQQSLDQGLQFLIQYYNGEERAKGNILERFSAQQFPDLHSELNLSSLELGDSALYFCASSLQGLNTEAFFGQGTRLTVV.

This CDR3 reads CSASAGTGVYF. In DNA, the CDR3 is TGCAGTGCCTCGGCCGGGACCGGTGTTTACTTC. The rearrangement links TRBV20-1 to TRBJ2-7, with D perhaps TRBD1 or TRBD2 (5 bases each). The germline gives CDR1 DFQATT, CDR2 SNEGSKA (reference sequence). This CDR3 is 11 amino acids long. V was clipped by 6 bases and J by 13 bases, with 19 bases between them.